The T cell receptor (beta chain) described here comes from a study of cytomegalovirus exposure and HLA in healthy donors. Whole-study results and caveats: When a later analysis was performed, an Asian-associated ancestry cluster reportedly had fewer N-insertions than the approximately 700-donor mean. TCR beta V- and J-gene trimming, according to a later analysis, was linked to a missense DCLRE1C variant. Earlier analysis looked at TCR beta V segments, and most were productive about 87% or about 30% of the time.

This clone was seen a few times. What it recognizes is unknown. The PCR contained 60 Vbeta and 13 Jbeta primers. Profiling relied on immunoSEQ multiplex PCR, and the TCRdb table lists in-frame clones only, not all of them. The table shows 100,000 to 150,000 clones, with over 6.5% occurring only once. Material for sequencing was PBMCs. The clonotype comes from a middle-aged woman in good health and CMV-seropositive.

CDR3 in DNA: TGTGCCAGCAGCTTGGAACCGGGGGAGGCCTACGAGCAGTACTTC. It encodes CASSLEPGEAYEQYF. This chain joins TRBV5-4 and TRBJ2-7; possible D gene TRBD2, 6 bases. V gave up 0 bases and J gave up 2 bases, with 12 bases separating them. CDR3 size: 15 residues. Germline V gene lookup returns CDR1 SGHNT and CDR2 YYREEE (reference sequence).